This entry lists 7 T cell receptor beta chains sequenced from one sample in a study of patients and donors after allogeneic stem cell transplantation. One entry per CDR3 protein results from TCRdb running MiXCR on the RT-PCR reads. In the table there are roughly 200,000 distinct CDR3 sequences, 35% to 45% of which are singletons. The source material was blood, either unsorted or a sorted T cell fraction (not recorded which). The receptors were gathered from a human donor who was either an allogeneic HSCT recipient or a stem cell or donor lymphocyte infusion donor (not recorded which). It is not recorded whose cells these are; they may come from a transplant donor.

This clonotype was seen a few times. The V gene is TRBV9, the J gene TRBJ1-3, with D uncertain. Germline assignment: CDR1 SGDLS and CDR2 YYNGEE. The length of the CDR3 is 16 residues. V was cut by 0 bases and J by 4 bases, with 14 bases left in between. CDR3 sequence (DNA): TGTGCCAGCAGCGTAGGAGGAGACTTGAGGGGAAACACCATATATTTT. Translating gives CASSVGGDLRGNTIYF.

This clonotype was detected a few times. This sequence joins TRBV7-2 and TRBJ1-2; D perhaps matches TRBD1 (6 bases). V was pared by 5 bases and J by 3 bases, with 16 bases between. In germline, CDR1 is SGHTA, CDR2 FQGNSA. The CDR3 is made up of 15 amino acids. CDR3 nucleotides: TGTGCCAGCAGCCCAGGGGCGGGGTTCCACTATGGCTACACCTTC. It is translated as CASSPGAGFHYGYTF.

The chain recombines TRBV6-5 with TRBJ2-7, with 10 positions matching TRBD1. V was pared by 2 bases and J by 6 bases, with 4 bases of the junction left unmatched. The CDR3 consists of 14 residues. Germline CDR1 reads MNHEY; CDR2 reads SVGAGI. The CDR3 DNA reads as TGTGCCAGCAGTTACGACAGGGGGCAGGCCGAGCAGTACTTC. It yields the protein CASSYDRGQAEQYF.

The V and J genes are TRBV28 and TRBJ1-3; D is ambiguous. Per the germline V gene, CDR1 is MDHEN and CDR2 is SYDVKM. The CDR3 has 14 residues. V was pared by 7 bases and J by 0 bases, with 10 bases between. CDR3 residues: CASIHNPSGNTIYF. For the CDR3, the DNA is TGTGCCAGCATCCACAATCCCTCTGGAAACACCATATATTTT.

This chain joins TRBV4-1 and TRBJ1-3; D uncertain. V gave up 1 base and J gave up 4 bases, with 14 bases separating them. Germline V gene lookup returns CDR1 MGHRA and CDR2 YSYEKL. The CDR3 is made up of 16 amino acids. The CDR3 DNA follows: TGCGCCAGCAGCCAAGTATCTCTACCCCGGGGAAACACCATATATTTT. Its protein is CASSQVSLPRGNTIYF.

This clonotype came up a few times. V and J are TRBV20-1 and TRBJ1-6; D possibly corresponds to TRBD1 (5 bases). The germline V and J ends were trimmed by 6 bases and 1 base, with 19 bases remaining between them. Per germline, CDR1 DFQATT and CDR2 SNEGSKA (reference sequence). The CDR3 is made up of 17 amino acids. In DNA form, the CDR3 reads TGCAGTGCCCCGACGAGGGGCCAGTGGTCCTATAATTCACCCCTCCACTTT. Translated, it gives CSAPTRGQWSYNSPLHF.

This clonotype was found a few times. The chain is built from TRBV9 and TRBJ1-2; D might be TRBD1 (5 bases). The CDR3 contains 13 residues. V was pared by 3 bases and J by 4 bases, with 10 bases between. CDR1 is SGDLS, CDR2 YYNGEE, per germline. As DNA, the CDR3 is TGTGCCAGCAGCGGCTCGACAGTCTATGGCTACACCTTC. It encodes CASSGSTVYGYTF. The variable domain in full, with the rest retrieved from reference TRBV9 and TRBJ1-2, is DSGVTQTPKHLITATGQRVTLRCSPRSGDLSVYWYQQSLDQGLQFLIQYYNGEERAKGNILERFSAQQFPDLHSELNLSSLELGDSALYFCASSGSTVYGYTFGSGTRLTVV.